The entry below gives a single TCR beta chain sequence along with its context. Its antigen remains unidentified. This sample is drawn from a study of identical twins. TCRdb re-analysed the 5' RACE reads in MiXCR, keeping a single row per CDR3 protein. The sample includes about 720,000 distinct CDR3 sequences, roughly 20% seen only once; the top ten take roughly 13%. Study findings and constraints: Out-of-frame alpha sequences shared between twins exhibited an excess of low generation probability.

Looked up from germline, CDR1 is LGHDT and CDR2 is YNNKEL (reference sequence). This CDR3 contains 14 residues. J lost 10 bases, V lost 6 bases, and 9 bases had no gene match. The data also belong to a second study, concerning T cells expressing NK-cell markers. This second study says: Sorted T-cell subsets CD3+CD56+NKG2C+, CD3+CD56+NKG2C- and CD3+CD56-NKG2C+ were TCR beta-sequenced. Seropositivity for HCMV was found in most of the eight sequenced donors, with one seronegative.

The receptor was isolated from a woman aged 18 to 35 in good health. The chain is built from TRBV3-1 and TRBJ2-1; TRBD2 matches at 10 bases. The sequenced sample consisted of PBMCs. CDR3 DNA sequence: TGTGCCAGCAGACCAGCGGGGGGGGCTTTGGAGCAGTTCTTC. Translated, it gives CASRPAGGALEQFF.